The 32 T cell receptor beta chains given below trace back to one sample, sequenced in a study of human T cells and chemical hapten exposure. Time point meaning: pre-sensitization, week 0. Treatment noted: therapeutic diphenylcyclopropenone sensitization with weekly scalp DPC. TCRdb re-called the RACE reads with MiXCR, one entry per CDR3 protein. The sample lists fewer than 350,000 distinct CDR3 sequences; roughly 7.4% were seen once. The specimen was whole blood, collected in connection with sensitization to the hapten diphenylcyclopropenone (DPC). These receptors originate from a man aged 18 to 35 with alopecia areata. Some clones in this sample may be carry-over from other donors' samples.

The chain is built from TRBV6-5 and TRBJ2-4, with 9 positions matching TRBD1. Per the germline V gene, CDR1 is MNHEY and CDR2 is SVGAGI. J was trimmed by 9 bases and V by 4 bases; bases with no gene match: 10. CDR3 length: 15 residues. The CDR3 DNA reads as TGTGCCAGCAGTTCCCCCAAACAGGGGGCAAGCATTCAGTACTTC. Protein sequence: CASSSPKQGASIQYF.

This clonotype was found many times. The rearrangement joins TRBV20-1 to TRBJ1-2; TRBD1 matches at 7 bases. Germline assignment: CDR1 DFQATT and CDR2 SNEGSKA (reference sequence). The CDR3 is 12 amino acids. Trimming at V came to 1 base and at J to 6 bases, leaving 2 bases not matched to a gene. CDR3 sequence reads: CSARGTGDGYTF. CDR3 DNA: TGCAGTGCTAGAGGAACAGGGGATGGCTACACCTTC.

This clonotype was picked up a small number of times. V and J are TRBV3-1 and TRBJ1-2; 10 positions match TRBD1. The CDR3 is made up of 14 amino acids. Trimming cost V 3 bases and J 6 bases; bases outside gene matches: 4. Germline V CDR1 and CDR2: LGHDT, YNNKEL (reference sequence). The CDR3: CASSHATGGDGYTF. For the CDR3, the DNA is TGTGCCAGCAGCCACGCGACAGGGGGCGATGGCTACACCTTC.

This clonotype has just a few counts. This chain links TRBV7-9 with TRBJ1-4, with unresolved D. Germline lookup yields CDR1 SEHNR and CDR2 FQNEAQ (reference sequence). The CDR3 runs to 15 residues. V was clipped by 5 bases and J by 0 bases, with 10 bases between them. The CDR3 DNA follows: TGTGCCAGCAGCATTAACGGTGCAACTAATGAAAAACTGTTTTTT. It yields the protein CASSINGATNEKLFF.

The rearrangement uses TRBV3-1 and TRBJ1-1, with 7 bases fitting TRBD1. CDR3 length: 13 amino acids. Germline values: CDR1 LGHDT, CDR2 YNNKEL (reference sequence). With V trimmed by 6 bases and J by 6 bases, 7 bases remained unmatched. The DNA of the CDR3 is TGTGCCAGCAGGGATAAGGGGGCGGCTGAAGCTTTCTTT. Amino acid sequence: CASRDKGAAEAFF.

The genes are TRBV7-9 and TRBJ2-2, with D possibly being TRBD1 or TRBD2 (6 bases each). V lost 3 bases and J 4 bases, leaving 18 bases between the germline ends. Germline loops: CDR1 SEHNR, CDR2 FQNEAQ (reference sequence). The CDR3 covers 17 residues. The CDR3 DNA is TGTGCCAGCAGCTTCATTTTTATTGGGGGGCCCACCGGGGAGCTGTTTTTT. Translated: CASSFIFIGGPTGELFF.

This clonotype was picked up many times. The chain combines TRBV5-1 with TRBJ1-1; TRBD1 might be the D (5 bases). The CDR3 runs to 15 residues. The germline V and J ends were trimmed by 0 bases and 0 bases, with 9 bases remaining between them. CDR1 and CDR2 (germline): SGHRS, YFSETQ. The DNA for the CDR3 is TGCGCCAGCAGCTTGGCTCCAGGGATGAACACTGAAGCTTTCTTT. Translation gives CASSLAPGMNTEAFF.

This clonotype was picked up many times. The rearrangement joins TRBV11-2 to TRBJ2-7; 9 bases are shared with TRBD2. V trimming: 5 bases; J trimming: 4 bases; junction bases outside the gene matches: 12. This CDR3 is built from 16 residues. Germline loops: CDR1 SGHAT, CDR2 FQNNGV. CDR3 DNA sequence: TGTGCCAGCAGCCCCTACTGGCTAGCGGGGTTTTACGAGCAGTACTTC. This translates into CASSPYWLAGFYEQYF.

This clonotype was recorded many times. V and J are TRBV7-6 and TRBJ1-5; D gene ambiguous. This CDR3 region has 12 residues. The ends were cut back, 5 bases at V and 6 bases at J, with 8 bases in the middle. The germline gives CDR1 SGHVS, CDR2 FNYEAQ. CDR3 protein: CASSKSGQPQHF. DNA of the CDR3: TGTGCCAGCAGCAAGTCCGGTCAGCCCCAGCATTTT.

The chain recombines TRBV6-1 with TRBJ2-7; D not resolved. Germline CDR1 reads MNHNS; CDR2 reads SASEGT. Trimming took 0 bases from V and 11 from J, leaving 14 bases between them. The CDR3 is 13 residues long. The CDR3 sequence is CASSEAPDRVKYF. In DNA form, the CDR3 reads TGTGCCAGCAGTGAAGCGCCGGACCGGGTGAAGTACTTC.

This clonotype was seen at least ten times. The CDR3 region is CSVDKGAKVSEQFF. The CDR3 DNA is TGCAGCGTTGATAAGGGGGCAAAGGTTAGTGAGCAGTTCTTC. The chain combines TRBV29-1 with TRBJ2-1; 7 bases are a match to TRBD1. The CDR3 extends over 14 amino acids. Trimming at V came to 3 bases and at J to 9 bases, leaving 11 bases not matched to a gene. Germline CDR1 SQVTM, CDR2 ANQGSEA.

The chain links TRBV4-1 to TRBJ2-7; 7 nucleotides align to TRBD1. The CDR3 extends over 14 amino acids. Unmatched junction bases numbered 5, after V lost 3 bases and J lost 3 bases. Germline V CDR1 and CDR2: MGHRA, YSYEKL. The DNA for the CDR3 is TGCGCCAGCAGCCAGACACAGGGGATCTACGAGCAGTACTTC. This encodes CASSQTQGIYEQYF.

The J gene is TRBJ2-7, the V gene TRBV12-3 or TRBV12-4; tentatively, D is TRBD1 (6 bases). Trimming removed 5 bases from V and 3 bases from J, with 11 bases in between. This CDR3 contains 13 residues. Here the CDR3 reads CASSVGTFYEQYF. The CDR3 DNA reads as TGTGCCAGCAGTGTCGGGACATTCTACGAGCAGTACTTC.

This clonotype occurred many times. The chain joins TRBV6-2 or TRBV6-3 to TRBJ1-5; no clear D. Germline loops: CDR1 MNHEY, CDR2 SVGEGT. The CDR3 sequence is 13 residues long. Trimming shortened V by 2 bases and J by 1 base, and 3 bases separated the two germline ends. Here the CDR3 reads CASSYRSNQPQHF. In DNA, the CDR3 is TGTGCCAGCAGTTACCGGAGCAATCAGCCCCAGCATTTT.

The table lists this clonotype with a few counts. This chain joins TRBV12-3 or TRBV12-4 and TRBJ2-7; maybe TRBD1 (6 bases). There are 14 residues in the CDR3. V was cut by 5 bases and J by 4 bases, with 15 bases left in between. The CDR3 region is CASSLSGQPYEQYF. For the CDR3, the DNA is TGTGCCAGCAGTCTCAGCGGACAGCCGTACGAGCAGTACTTC.

This clonotype has only a few counts. The chain couples TRBV7-6 to TRBJ2-2; no clear D gene. CDR1 and CDR2 from the germline V gene are SGHVS and FNYEAQ. Trimming took 4 bases from V and 1 from J, leaving 7 bases between them. The CDR3 is 14 residues long. Here the CDR3 reads CASSWVQNTGELFF. The CDR3 DNA is TGTGCCAGCAGCTGGGTACAGAACACCGGGGAGCTGTTTTTT.

A few counts support this clonotype. The rearrangement joins TRBV5-6 to TRBJ1-4; D remains unclear. CDR1 and CDR2 (germline): SGHDT, YYEEEE. The CDR3 spans 18 residues. With 3 bases removed from V and 0 bases from J, the gap between germline ends came to 18 bases. The CDR3 bases are TGTGCCAGCAGCTCCACCCACGCCCTCCCTGCAACTAATGAAAAACTGTTTTTT. Its protein is CASSSTHALPATNEKLFF.

This clonotype has ten or more counts. The chain combines TRBV13 with TRBJ2-3; 8 positions agree with TRBD2. Looked up from germline, CDR1 is PRHDT and CDR2 is FYEKMQ (reference sequence). This CDR3 is built from 15 residues. The junction had 8 bases not matched to a gene; V was cut back by 8 bases and J by 1 base. As DNA, the CDR3 is TGTGCCAGCGCCCCTCCGGGGGGGGGCACAGATACGCAGTATTTT. This encodes CASAPPGGGTDTQYF.

The chain couples TRBV6-5 to TRBJ1-6, with 7 bases identical to TRBD1. The junction had 11 bases not matched to a gene; V was cut back by 5 bases and J by 4 bases. This CDR3 contains 17 residues. Germline loops: CDR1 MNHEY, CDR2 SVGAGI. The CDR3 is CASSRTIQGYYNSPLHF. DNA for the CDR3: TGTGCCAGCAGTCGTACAATACAGGGGTATTATAATTCACCCCTCCACTTT.

The rearrangement links TRBV6-2 or TRBV6-3 to TRBJ1-5; TRBD1 matches at 8 bases. V was clipped by 5 bases and J by 7 bases; unmatched bases: 10. CDR1 is MNHEY, CDR2 SVGEGT, per germline. CDR3 length equals 15 residues. CDR3 sequence (DNA): TGTGCCAGCAGTACGACAGGGGAGAAGGGACAGCCCCAGCATTTT. This codes for CASSTTGEKGQPQHF.

This clonotype came up a few times. The chain uses TRBV7-3 and TRBJ2-1, with D possibly TRBD2 on 6 matching bases. The length of the CDR3 is 15 residues. The ends were cut back, 1 base at V and 12 bases at J, with 19 bases in the middle. The germline gives CDR1 SGHTA, CDR2 FQGTGA. CDR3 coding DNA: TGTGCCAGCAGCTTAAAGGGACTGGACGCGCTATGGCAGTTCTTC. As protein: CASSLKGLDALWQFF.

This clonotype was counted at least ten times. The chain uses TRBV5-1 and TRBJ2-7; 11 nucleotides line up with TRBD1. Germline assignment: CDR1 SGHRS and CDR2 YFSETQ. V was pared by 4 bases and J by 7 bases, with 10 bases of the junction left unmatched. This CDR3 region has 15 residues. The chain's CDR3 is CASSPRTGGSGEQYF. DNA of the CDR3: TGCGCCAGCAGCCCCCGGACAGGGGGCTCGGGGGAGCAGTACTTC.

A few counts support this clonotype. The chain links TRBV29-1 to TRBJ1-2; 7 bases fit TRBD1. Germline-derived CDR1 and CDR2 are SQVTM and ANQGSEA. V lost 6 bases and J lost 0; bases outside the gene matches: 7. The CDR3 consists of 14 residues. DNA of the CDR3: TGCAGCGTCCAGGCCGGGACAGCTAACTATGGCTACACCTTC. This sequence encodes CSVQAGTANYGYTF.

The chain recombines TRBV6-1 with TRBJ2-1; TRBD1 is a possible D gene (6 bases). The germline V gene encodes CDR1 MNHNS and CDR2 SASEGT. CDR3 length equals 14 residues. With 6 bases removed from V and 11 bases from J, the gap between germline ends came to 20 bases. CDR3 residues: CASSSDRYGAKQFF. The DNA for the CDR3 is TGTGCCAGCAGCTCTGACAGGTATGGGGCAAAGCAGTTCTTC.

For this clonotype: A read error may explain this, as a much larger clone is one base away. The rearrangement links TRBV20-1 to TRBJ1-6; TRBD1 might be the D (6 bases). This CDR3 comprises 12 residues. Germline CDR1 and CDR2: DFQATT and SNEGSKA (reference sequence). The DNA for the CDR3 is TGCAATGCTAGGAGGGGGGAATCACCCCTCCACTTT. Encoded protein: CNARRGESPLHF.

This clonotype has at least ten counts. The rearrangement links TRBV10-3 to TRBJ2-1; TRBD1 matches 8 bases. This CDR3 is built from 15 residues. Looked up from germline, CDR1 is ENHRY and CDR2 is SYGVKD. J gave up 0 bases and V 6 bases, and 4 bases lay outside the gene matches. CDR3 nucleotides: TGTGCCATCAGCCGAACAGGGGGCTCCTACAATGAGCAGTTCTTC. This gives the protein CAISRTGGSYNEQFF.

This clonotype was observed a few times. The rearrangement links TRBV3-1 to TRBJ1-1; D remains unclear. The germline V gene encodes CDR1 LGHDT and CDR2 YNNKEL (reference sequence). The CDR3 extends over 13 amino acids. V lost 4 bases, J lost 3 bases, and 9 bases lay in between. The CDR3 coding sequence is TGTGCCAGCAGCCGCAGAGGGCACACTGAAGCTTTCTTT. This codes for CASSRRGHTEAFF.

This clonotype was counted between two and nine times. The V and J genes are TRBV28 and TRBJ2-3, with D perhaps TRBD1 or TRBD2 (5 bases each). The CDR3 is made up of 16 amino acids. Germline V lookup: CDR1 MDHEN, CDR2 SYDVKM. The V end was cut by 7 bases, the J end by 6 bases, with 23 bases between. The CDR3 sequence: CASNPAGALLSDTQYF. The CDR3 DNA sequence: TGTGCCAGCAACCCCGCCGGGGCCCTCCTGTCTGATACGCAGTATTTT.

This clonotype occurred a few times. The gene calls are TRBV7-9 and TRBJ1-4, with TRBD1 as a possible D gene (5 bases). CDR1 is SEHNR, CDR2 FQNEAQ, per germline (reference sequence). V lost 0 bases to trimming and J lost 6 bases, with 14 bases between them. This CDR3 contains 16 residues. The CDR3 region has the DNA TGTGCCAGCAGCTTAGCAACGGGGACGAGGGATGAAAAACTGTTTTTT. Its translation: CASSLATGTRDEKLFF.

The chain employs TRBV2 and TRBJ2-7, with 7 bases fitting TRBD2. The germline CDR1 and CDR2 sequences are SNHLY and FYNNEI. Trimming at V came to 7 bases and at J to 3 bases, leaving 12 bases not matched to a gene. The CDR3 runs to 15 residues. The CDR3 sequence is CASTRGAGPNYEQYV. The CDR3 nucleotides read TGTGCCAGCACCCGAGGAGCGGGGCCTAACTACGAGCAGTACGTC.

The chain combines TRBV5-1 with TRBJ2-6, with D hard to call. CDR1 is SGHRS, CDR2 YFSETQ, per germline. V was shortened by 0 bases and J by 12 bases, with 10 bases between the two germline ends. This CDR3 has 13 residues. DNA for the CDR3: TGCGCCAGCAGCTTGGGTATGAACACCGTCCTGACTTTC. Amino acid sequence: CASSLGMNTVLTF. The variable domain in full, with the rest retrieved from reference TRBV5-1 and TRBJ2-6, is KAGVTQTPRYLIKTRGQQVTLSCSPISGHRSVSWYQQTPGQGLQFLFEYFSETQRNKGNFPGRFSGRQFSNSRSEMNVSTLELGDSALYLCASSLGMNTVLTFGAGSRLTVL.

The rearrangement uses TRBV27 and TRBJ1-6; D is unclear. The CDR3 contains 17 residues. Trimming cost V 1 base and J 0 bases, with 10 bases left between them. Germline CDR1 MNHEY, CDR2 SMNVEV (reference sequence). CDR3 loop: CASSLFASYSYNSPLHF. CDR3 bases: TGTGCCAGCAGTTTATTTGCCAGTTACTCCTATAATTCACCCCTCCACTTT.